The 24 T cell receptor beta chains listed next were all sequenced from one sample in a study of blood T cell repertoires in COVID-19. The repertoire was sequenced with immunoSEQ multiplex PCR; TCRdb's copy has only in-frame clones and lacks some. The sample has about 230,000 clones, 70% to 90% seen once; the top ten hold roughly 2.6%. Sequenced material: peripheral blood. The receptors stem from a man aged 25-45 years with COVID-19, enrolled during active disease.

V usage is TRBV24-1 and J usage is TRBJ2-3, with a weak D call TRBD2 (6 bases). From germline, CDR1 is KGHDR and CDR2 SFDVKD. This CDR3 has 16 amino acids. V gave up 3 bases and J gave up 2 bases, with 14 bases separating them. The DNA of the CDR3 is TGTGCCACCAGTGATCGGGGGACTTTCCCCACAGATACGCAGTATTTT. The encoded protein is CATSDRGTFPTDTQYF.

The CDR3 region is CASSAGGATDTQYF. The CDR3 DNA follows: TGTGCCAGCAGCGCTGGTGGGGCCACAGATACGCAGTATTTT. J is TRBJ2-3 and V is TRBV7-9; perhaps TRBD1 as D (5 bases). There are 14 residues in the CDR3. CDR1 and CDR2 from the germline V gene are SEHNR and FQNEAQ (reference sequence). V lost 5 bases and J lost 2, with 11 bases in between.

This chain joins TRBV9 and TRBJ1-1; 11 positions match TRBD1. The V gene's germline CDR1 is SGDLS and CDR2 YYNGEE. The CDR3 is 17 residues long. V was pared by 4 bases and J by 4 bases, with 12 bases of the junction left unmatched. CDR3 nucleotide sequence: TGTGCCAGCAGCCCACCCGGACAGGGGGCGGTGGGCACTGAAGCTTTCTTT. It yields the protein CASSPPGQGAVGTEAFF.

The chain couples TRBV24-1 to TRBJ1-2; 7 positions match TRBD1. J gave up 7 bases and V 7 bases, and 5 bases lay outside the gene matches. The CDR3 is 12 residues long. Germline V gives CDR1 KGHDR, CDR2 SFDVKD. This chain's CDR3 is CATRTGWSGYTF. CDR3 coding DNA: TGTGCCACCAGGACAGGGTGGAGTGGCTACACCTTC.

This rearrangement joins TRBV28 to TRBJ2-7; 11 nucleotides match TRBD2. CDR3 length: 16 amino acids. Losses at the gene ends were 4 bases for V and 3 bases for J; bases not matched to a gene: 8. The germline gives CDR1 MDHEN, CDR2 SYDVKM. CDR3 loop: CASSSPTSGSYYEQYF. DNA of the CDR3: TGTGCCAGCAGTTCTCCTACTAGCGGGAGTTACTACGAGCAGTACTTC.

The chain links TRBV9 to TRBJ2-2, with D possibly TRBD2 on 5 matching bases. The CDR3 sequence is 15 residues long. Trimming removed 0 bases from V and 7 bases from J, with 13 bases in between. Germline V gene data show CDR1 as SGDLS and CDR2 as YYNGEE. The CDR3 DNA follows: TGTGCCAGCAGCGTAGCTACACGGGGAAACGGGGAGCTGTTTTTT. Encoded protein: CASSVATRGNGELFF.

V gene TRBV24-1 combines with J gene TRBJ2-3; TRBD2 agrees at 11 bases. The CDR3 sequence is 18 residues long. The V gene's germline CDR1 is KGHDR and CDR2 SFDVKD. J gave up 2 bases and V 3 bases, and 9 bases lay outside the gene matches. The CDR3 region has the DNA TGTGCCACCAGTGATCGTGACGGGACTAGCGGTCCCACAGATACGCAGTATTTT. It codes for CATSDRDGTSGPTDTQYF.

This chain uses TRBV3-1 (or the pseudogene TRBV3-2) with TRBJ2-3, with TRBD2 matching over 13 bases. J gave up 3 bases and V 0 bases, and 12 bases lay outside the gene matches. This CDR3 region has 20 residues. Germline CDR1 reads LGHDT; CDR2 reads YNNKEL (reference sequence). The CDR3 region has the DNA TGTGCCAGCAGCCAAGAAATGATAGGACTAGCGGGAGTTAAGACAGATACGCAGTATTTT. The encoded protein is CASSQEMIGLAGVKTDTQYF.

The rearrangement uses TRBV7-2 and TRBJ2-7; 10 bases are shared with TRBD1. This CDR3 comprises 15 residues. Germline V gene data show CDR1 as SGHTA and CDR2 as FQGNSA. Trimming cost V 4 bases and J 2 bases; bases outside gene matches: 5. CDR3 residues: CASSSTGTGAYEQYF. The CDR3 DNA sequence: TGTGCCAGCAGCTCCACCGGGACAGGGGCCTACGAGCAGTACTTC.

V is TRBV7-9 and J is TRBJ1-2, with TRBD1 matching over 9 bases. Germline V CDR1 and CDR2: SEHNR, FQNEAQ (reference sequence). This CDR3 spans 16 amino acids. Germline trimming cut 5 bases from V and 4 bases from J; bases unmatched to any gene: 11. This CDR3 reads CASSPYGTGLLYGYTF. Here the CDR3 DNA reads TGTGCCAGCAGCCCCTACGGGACAGGGCTCCTCTATGGCTACACCTTC.

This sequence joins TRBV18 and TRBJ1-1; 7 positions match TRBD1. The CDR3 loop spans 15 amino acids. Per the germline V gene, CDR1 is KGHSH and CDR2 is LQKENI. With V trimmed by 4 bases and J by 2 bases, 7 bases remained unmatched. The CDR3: CASSRDSDINTEAFF. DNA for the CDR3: TGTGCCAGCTCACGGGACAGCGACATAAACACTGAAGCTTTCTTT.

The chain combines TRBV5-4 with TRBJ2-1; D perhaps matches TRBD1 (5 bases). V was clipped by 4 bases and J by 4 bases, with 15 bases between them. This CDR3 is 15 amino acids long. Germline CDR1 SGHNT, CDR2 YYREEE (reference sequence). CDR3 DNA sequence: TGTGCCAGCAGCCGAGCCCGACAGATTTACAATGAGCAGTTCTTC. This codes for CASSRARQIYNEQFF.

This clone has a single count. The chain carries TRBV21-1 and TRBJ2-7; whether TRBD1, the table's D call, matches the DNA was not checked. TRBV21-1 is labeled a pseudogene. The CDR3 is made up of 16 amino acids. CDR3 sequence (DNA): TGTGCCAGCATCGACGGGGACAGTAGTACCTCCTACGAGCAGTACTTC. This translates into CASIDGDSSTSYEQYF.

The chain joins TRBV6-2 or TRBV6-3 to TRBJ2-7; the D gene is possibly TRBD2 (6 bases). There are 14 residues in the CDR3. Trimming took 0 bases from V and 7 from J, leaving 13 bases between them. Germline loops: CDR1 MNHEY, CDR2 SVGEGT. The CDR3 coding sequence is TGTGCCAGCAGTTACTCAACTCGCGGGGCGGAGCAGTACTTC. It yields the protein CASSYSTRGAEQYF.

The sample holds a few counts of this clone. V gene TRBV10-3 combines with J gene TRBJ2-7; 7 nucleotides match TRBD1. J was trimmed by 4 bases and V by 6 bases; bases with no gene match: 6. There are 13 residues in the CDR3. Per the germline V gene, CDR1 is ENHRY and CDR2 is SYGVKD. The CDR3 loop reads CAISHGTAYEQYF. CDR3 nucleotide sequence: TGTGCCATCAGCCACGGGACAGCTTACGAGCAGTACTTC.

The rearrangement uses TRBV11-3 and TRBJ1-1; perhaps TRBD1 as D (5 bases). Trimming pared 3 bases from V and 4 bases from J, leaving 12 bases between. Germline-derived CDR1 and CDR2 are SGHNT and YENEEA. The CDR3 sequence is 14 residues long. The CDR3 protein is CASSLNQGSTEAFF. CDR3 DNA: TGTGCCAGCAGCTTGAATCAGGGTAGCACTGAAGCTTTCTTT.

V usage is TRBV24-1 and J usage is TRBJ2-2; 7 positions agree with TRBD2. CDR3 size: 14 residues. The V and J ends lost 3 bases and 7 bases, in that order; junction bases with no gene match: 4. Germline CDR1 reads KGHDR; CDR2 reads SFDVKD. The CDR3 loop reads CATSDRGRGGELFF. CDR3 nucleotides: TGTGCCACCAGTGATCGCGGGAGAGGCGGGGAGCTGTTTTTT.

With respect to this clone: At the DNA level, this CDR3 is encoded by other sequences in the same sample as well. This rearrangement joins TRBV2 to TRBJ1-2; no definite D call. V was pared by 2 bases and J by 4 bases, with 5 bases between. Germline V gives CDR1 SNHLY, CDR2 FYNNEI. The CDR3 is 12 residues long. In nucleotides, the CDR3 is TGTGCCAGCAGTGAACAGATCTATGGCTACACCTTC. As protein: CASSEQIYGYTF.

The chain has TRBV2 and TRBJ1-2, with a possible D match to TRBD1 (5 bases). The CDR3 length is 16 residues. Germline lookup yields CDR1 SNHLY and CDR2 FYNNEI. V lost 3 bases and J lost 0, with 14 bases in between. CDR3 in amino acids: CASSEGRGVPNYGYTF. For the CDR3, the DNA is TGTGCCAGCAGTGAGGGGCGGGGGGTACCTAACTATGGCTACACCTTC.

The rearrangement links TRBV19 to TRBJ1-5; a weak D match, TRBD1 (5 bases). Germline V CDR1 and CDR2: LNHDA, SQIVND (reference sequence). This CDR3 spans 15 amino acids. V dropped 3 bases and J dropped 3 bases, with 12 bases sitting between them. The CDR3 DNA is TGTGCCAGTAGTATTGGGGCCAGCTTCAATCAGCCCCAGCATTTT. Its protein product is CASSIGASFNQPQHF.

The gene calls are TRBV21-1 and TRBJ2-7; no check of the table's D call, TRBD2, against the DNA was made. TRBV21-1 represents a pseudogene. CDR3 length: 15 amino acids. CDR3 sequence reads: CASSKTLGGPYEQYF. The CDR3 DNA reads TGTGCCAGCAGCAAAACCCTTGGCGGGCCCTACGAGCAGTACTTC.

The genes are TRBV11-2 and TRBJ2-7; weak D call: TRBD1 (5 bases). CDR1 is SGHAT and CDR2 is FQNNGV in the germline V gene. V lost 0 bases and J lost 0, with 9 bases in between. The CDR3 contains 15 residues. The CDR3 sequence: CASSLEQVSSYEQYF. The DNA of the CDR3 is TGTGCCAGCAGCTTAGAACAGGTTAGCTCCTACGAGCAGTACTTC.

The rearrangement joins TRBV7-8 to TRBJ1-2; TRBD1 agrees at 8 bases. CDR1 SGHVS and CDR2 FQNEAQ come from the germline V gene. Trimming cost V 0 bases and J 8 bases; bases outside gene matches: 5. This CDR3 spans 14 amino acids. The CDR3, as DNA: TGTGCCAGCAGCTTAGCGTACAGGGGGGGAGGCTACACCTTC. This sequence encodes CASSLAYRGGGYTF.

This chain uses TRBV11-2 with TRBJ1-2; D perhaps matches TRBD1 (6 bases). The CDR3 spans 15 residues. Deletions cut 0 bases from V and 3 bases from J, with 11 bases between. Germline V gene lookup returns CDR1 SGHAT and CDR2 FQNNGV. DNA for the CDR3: TGTGCCAGCAGCTTAGACAGGGGAGTCGACTATGGCTACACCTTC. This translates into CASSLDRGVDYGYTF. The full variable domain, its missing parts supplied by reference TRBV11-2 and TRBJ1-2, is EAGVAQSPRYKIIEKRQSVAFWCNPISGHATLYWYQQILGQGPKLLIQFQNNGVVDDSQLPKDRFSAERLKGVDSTLKIQPAKLEDSAVYLCASSLDRGVDYGYTFGSGTRLTVV.